This TCR beta chain was captured by sequencing in a study of blood T cell dynamics during melanoma immunotherapy. Study-level information: Standard first-line treatment here was pembrolizumab or nivolumab plus ipilimumab in metastatic melanoma. Regarding the study as a whole: The study could not tell melanoma-specific clones from general immune activation.

Time point denoted: pre-treatment baseline. One draw preceded checkpoint blockade; another followed its first cycle at week 3. Every bulk PBMC sample received the same 350 ng of DNA. Some clones are missing from TCRdb's copy, which holds only in-frame ones; the method was immunoSEQ multiplex PCR. The sample lists roughly 22,000 clones; 87% were seen once. The germline CDR1 and CDR2 sequences are SGHRS and YFSETQ. V was pared by 4 bases and J by 10 bases, with 18 bases between. There are 14 residues in the CDR3. Turning to this clone: Its antigen is not identified.

This material consisted of blood, taken from a patient treated with checkpoint blockade. The source is a human donor with melanoma. The gene calls are TRBV5-1 and TRBJ2-1, with D possibly being TRBD2 (6 bases). The CDR3 loop is CASSGGRQPQEQFF. CDR3 coding DNA: TGCGCCAGCAGCGGGGGGAGACAACCCCAAGAGCAGTTCTTC.